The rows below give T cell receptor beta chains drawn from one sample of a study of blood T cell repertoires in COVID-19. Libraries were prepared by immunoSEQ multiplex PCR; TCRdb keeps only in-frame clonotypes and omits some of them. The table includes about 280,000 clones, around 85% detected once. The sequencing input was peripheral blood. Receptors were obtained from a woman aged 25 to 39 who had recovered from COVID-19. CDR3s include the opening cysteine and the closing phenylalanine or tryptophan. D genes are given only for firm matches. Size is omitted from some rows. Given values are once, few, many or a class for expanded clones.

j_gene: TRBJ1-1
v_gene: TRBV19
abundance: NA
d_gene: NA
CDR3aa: CASSLSYRDTEAFF
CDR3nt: TGTGCCAGTAGTCTTAGCTACAGGGACACTGAAGCTTTCTTT

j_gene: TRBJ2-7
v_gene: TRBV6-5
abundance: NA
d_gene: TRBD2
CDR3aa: CASSSGTSGYEQYF
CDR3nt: TGTGCCAGCAGTTCCGGGACTAGCGGGTACGAGCAGTACTTC

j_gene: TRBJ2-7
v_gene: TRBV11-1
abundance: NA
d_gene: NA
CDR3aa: CASSLALSYEQYF
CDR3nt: TGTGCCAGCAGCTTAGCGTTATCCTACGAGCAGTACTTC

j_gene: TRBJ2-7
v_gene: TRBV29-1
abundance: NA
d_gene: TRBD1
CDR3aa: CSVEGTGGEQYF
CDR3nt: TGCAGCGTTGAAGGGACAGGGGGCGAGCAGTACTTC

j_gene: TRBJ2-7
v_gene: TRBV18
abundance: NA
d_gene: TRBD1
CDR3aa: CASSPGTGVGYEQYF
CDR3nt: TGTGCCAGCTCTCCAGGGACAGGGGTCGGTTACGAGCAGTACTTC

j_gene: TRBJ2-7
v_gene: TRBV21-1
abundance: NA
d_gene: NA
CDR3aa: CASSKNGVGYEQYF
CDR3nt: TGTGCCAGCAGCAAAAATGGAGTCGGCTACGAGCAGTACTTC

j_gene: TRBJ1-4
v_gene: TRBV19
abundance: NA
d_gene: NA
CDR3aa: CASSIAGTNEKLFF
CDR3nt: TGTGCCAGTAGTATTGCCGGAACTAATGAAAAACTGTTTTTT

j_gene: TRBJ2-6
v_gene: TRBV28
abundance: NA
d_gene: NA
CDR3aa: CASSPQGSGANVLTF
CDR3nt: TGTGCCAGCAGCCCACAGGGCTCTGGGGCCAACGTCCTGACTTTC

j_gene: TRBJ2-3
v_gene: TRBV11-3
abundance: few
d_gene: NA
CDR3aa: CASSLGQQNTDTQYF
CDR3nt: TGTGCCAGCAGCCTCGGACAGCAAAACACAGATACGCAGTATTTT

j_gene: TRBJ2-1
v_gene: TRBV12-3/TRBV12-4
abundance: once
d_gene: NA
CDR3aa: CASTPGRENEQFF
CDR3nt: TGTGCCAGCACCCCGGGGCGGGAAAATGAGCAGTTCTTC

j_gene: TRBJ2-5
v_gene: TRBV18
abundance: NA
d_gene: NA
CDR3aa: CASSPPSVETQYF
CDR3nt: TGTGCCAGCTCACCCCCTAGCGTGGAGACCCAGTACTTC

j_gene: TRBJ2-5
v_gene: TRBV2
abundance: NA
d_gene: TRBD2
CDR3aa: CASELAGETQYF
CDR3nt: TGTGCCAGCGAGTTAGCGGGAGAGACCCAGTACTTC

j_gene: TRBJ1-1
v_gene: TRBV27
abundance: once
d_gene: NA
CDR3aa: CASSFPGGGTEAFF
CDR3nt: TGTGCCAGCAGTTTCCCCGGGGGGGGGACTGAAGCTTTCTTT

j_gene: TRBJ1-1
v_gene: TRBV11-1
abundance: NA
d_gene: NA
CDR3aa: CASSVADTTEAFF
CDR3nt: TGTGCCAGCAGCGTAGCCGATACTACTGAAGCTTTCTTT

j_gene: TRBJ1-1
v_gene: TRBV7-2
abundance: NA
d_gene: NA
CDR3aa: CASSWARGNTEAFF
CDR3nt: TGTGCCAGCAGCTGGGCAAGGGGCAACACTGAAGCTTTCTTT

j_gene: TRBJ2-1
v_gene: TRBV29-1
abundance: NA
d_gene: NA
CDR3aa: CSVVTSSYNEQFF
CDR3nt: TGCAGCGTTGTCACTAGCTCCTACAATGAGCAGTTCTTC

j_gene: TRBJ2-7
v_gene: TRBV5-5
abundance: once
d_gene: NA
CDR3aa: CASSPGGGNEQYF
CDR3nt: TGTGCCAGCAGCCCGGGGGGCGGCAACGAGCAGTACTTC

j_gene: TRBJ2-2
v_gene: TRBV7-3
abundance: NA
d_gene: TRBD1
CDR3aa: CASSRGDRTTNTGELFF
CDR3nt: TGTGCCAGCAGCCGAGGGGACAGAACAACAAACACCGGGGAGCTGTTTTTT

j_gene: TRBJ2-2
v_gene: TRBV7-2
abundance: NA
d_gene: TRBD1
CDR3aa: CASSLGDRRTGELFF
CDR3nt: TGTGCCAGCAGCTTAGGGGACAGGAGAACCGGGGAGCTGTTTTTT

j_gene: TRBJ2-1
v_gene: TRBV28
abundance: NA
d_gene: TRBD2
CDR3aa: CASSSPWTSGTDEQFF
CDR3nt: TGTGCCAGCAGTTCCCCTTGGACTAGCGGGACGGATGAGCAGTTCTTC

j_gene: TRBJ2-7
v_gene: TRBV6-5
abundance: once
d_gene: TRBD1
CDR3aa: CASSYSDRGFSYEQYF
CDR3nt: TGTGCCAGCAGTTACTCCGACAGGGGGTTTTCCTACGAGCAGTACTTC

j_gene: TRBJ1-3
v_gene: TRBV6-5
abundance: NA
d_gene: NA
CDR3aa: CASSSGAGNTIYF
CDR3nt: TGTGCCAGCAGTTCAGGGGCTGGAAACACCATATATTTT

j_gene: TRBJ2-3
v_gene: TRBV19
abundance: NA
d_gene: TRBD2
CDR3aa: CASSIPPLAGGTDTQYF
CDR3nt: TGTGCCAGTAGCATTCCCCCGTTAGCGGGGGGAACAGATACGCAGTATTTT

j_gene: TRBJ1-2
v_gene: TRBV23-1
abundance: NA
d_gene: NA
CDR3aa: CASNAGSYGYTF
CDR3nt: TGCGCCAGCAACGCGGGGTCCTATGGCTACACCTTC

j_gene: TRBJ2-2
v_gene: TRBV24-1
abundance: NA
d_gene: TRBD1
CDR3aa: CATSDPGQGDTGELFF
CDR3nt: TGTGCCACCAGTGATCCGGGACAGGGGGACACCGGGGAGCTGTTTTTT

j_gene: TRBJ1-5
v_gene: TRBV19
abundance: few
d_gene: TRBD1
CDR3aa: CASSTGTGHQPQHF
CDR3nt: TGTGCCAGTAGTACCGGGACAGGGCATCAGCCCCAGCATTTT

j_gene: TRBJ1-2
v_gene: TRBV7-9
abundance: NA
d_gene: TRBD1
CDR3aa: CASSLQGAWDYGYTF
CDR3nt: TGTGCCAGCAGCTTACAGGGGGCGTGGGACTATGGCTACACCTTC

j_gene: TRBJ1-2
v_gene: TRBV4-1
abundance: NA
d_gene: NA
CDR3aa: CASSQDQGLRYGYTF
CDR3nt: TGCGCCAGCAGCCAAGATCAGGGGCTGAGGTATGGCTACACCTTC

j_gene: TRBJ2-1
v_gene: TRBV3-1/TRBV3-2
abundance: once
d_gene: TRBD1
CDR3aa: CASSRDRGQSDPYNEQFF
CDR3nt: TGTGCCAGCAGCCGGGACAGGGGGCAGTCCGATCCCTACAATGAGCAGTTCTTC

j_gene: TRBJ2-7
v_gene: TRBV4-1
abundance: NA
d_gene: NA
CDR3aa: CASSQGGRRGRLSYEQYF
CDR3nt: TGCGCCAGCAGCCAAGGCGGGCGGAGGGGCCGTCTCTCCTACGAGCAGTACTTC

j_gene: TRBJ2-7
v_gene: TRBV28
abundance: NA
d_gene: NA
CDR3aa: CASSPPRTAHYEQYF
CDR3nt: TGTGCCAGCAGTCCTCCCCGGACAGCCCACTACGAGCAGTACTTC

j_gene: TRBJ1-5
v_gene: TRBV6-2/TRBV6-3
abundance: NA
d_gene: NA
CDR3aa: CASSYGAVNQPQHF
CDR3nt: TGTGCCAGCAGTTACGGGGCAGTTAATCAGCCCCAGCATTTT

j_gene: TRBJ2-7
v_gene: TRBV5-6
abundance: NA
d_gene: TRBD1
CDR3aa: CASSWDRGNREQYF
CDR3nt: TGTGCCAGCAGCTGGGACAGGGGGAACCGTGAGCAGTACTTC

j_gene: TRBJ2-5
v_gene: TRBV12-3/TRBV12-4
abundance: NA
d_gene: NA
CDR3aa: CASSSGVRETQYF
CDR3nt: TGTGCCAGCAGTTCAGGGGTACGTGAGACCCAGTACTTC

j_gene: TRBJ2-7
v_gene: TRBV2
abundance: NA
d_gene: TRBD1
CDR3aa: CASSEAVAGTAYEQYF
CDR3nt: TGTGCCAGCAGTGAAGCAGTCGCCGGGACAGCTTACGAGCAGTACTTC

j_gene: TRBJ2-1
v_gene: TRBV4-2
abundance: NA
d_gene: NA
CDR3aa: CASSQSAVSSDNEQFF
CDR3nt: TGTGCCAGCAGCCAATCTGCGGTATCTAGCGACAATGAGCAGTTCTTC

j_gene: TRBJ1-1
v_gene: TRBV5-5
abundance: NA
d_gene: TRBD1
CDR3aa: CASSLPSGQGNTEAFF
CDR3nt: TGTGCCAGCAGCTTACCGAGCGGACAGGGGAACACTGAAGCTTTCTTT

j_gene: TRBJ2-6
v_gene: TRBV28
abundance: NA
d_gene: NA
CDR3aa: CASSRRTAHTGANVLTF
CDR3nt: TGTGCCAGCAGCCGGAGGACAGCGCACACTGGGGCCAACGTCCTGACTTTC

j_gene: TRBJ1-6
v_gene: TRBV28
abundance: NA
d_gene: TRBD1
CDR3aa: CASSRDRENSPLHF
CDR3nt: TGTGCCAGCAGCCGGGACAGAGAAAATTCACCCCTCCACTTT

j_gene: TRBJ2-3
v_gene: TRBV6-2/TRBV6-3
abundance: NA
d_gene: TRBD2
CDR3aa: CASSLGYLAGDTQYF
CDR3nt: TGTGCCAGCAGTTTGGGATACTTAGCGGGAGATACGCAGTATTTT

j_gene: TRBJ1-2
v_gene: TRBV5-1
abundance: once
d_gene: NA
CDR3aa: CASSLASGDYGYTF
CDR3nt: TGCGCCAGCAGCTTGGCCTCAGGTGACTATGGCTACACCTTC

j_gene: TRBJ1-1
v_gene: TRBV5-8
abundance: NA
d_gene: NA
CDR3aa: CASSLGGLTTEAFF
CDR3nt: TGTGCCAGCAGCTTGGGGGGGCTAACAACTGAAGCTTTCTTT

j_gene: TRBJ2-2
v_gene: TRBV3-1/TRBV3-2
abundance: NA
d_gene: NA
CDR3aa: CASSGQPYNTGELFF
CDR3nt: TGTGCCAGCAGCGGACAGCCTTATAACACCGGGGAGCTGTTTTTT

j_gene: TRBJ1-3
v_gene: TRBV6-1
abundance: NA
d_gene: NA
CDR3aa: CASSDARGPGNTIYF
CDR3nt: TGTGCCAGCAGTGACGCCAGGGGCCCTGGAAACACCATATATTTT

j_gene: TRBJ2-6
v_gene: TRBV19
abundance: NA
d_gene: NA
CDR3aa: CASSLQVSGANVLTF
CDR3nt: TGTGCCAGTAGTCTCCAGGTCTCCGGGGCCAACGTCCTGACTTTC

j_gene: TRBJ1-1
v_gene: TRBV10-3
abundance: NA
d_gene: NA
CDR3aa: CAIEGEGEAFF
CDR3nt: TGTGCCATCGAAGGGGAGGGGGAAGCTTTCTTT

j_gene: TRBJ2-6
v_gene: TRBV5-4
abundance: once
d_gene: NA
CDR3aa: CASSWGPSGANVLTF
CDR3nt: TGTGCCAGCAGCTGGGGCCCCTCTGGGGCCAACGTCCTGACTTTC

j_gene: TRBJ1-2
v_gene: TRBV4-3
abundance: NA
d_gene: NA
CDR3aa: CASSQGSTGLGGYTF
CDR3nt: TGCGCCAGCAGCCAGGGGTCCACAGGGCTCGGCGGCTACACCTTC

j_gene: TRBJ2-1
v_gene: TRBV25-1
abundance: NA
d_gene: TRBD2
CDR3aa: CASSVSGSTYNEQFF
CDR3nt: TGTGCCAGCAGTGTTAGCGGGAGTACCTACAATGAGCAGTTCTTC

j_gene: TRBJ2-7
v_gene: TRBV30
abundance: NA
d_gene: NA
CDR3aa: CAWSLAYEQYF
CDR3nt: TGTGCCTGGAGTTTAGCCTACGAGCAGTACTTC

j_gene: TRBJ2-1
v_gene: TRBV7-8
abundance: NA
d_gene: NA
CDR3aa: CASSPAYREQFF
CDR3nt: TGTGCCAGCAGCCCGGCCTACAGAGAGCAGTTCTTC

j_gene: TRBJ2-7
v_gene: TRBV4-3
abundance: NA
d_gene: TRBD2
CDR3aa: CASSQGRGDEQYF
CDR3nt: TGCGCCAGCAGCCAAGGGCGGGGGGACGAGCAGTACTTC